Following are 25 T cell receptor beta chains from one sample sequenced in a study of cytomegalovirus exposure and HLA in healthy donors. It was with 60 Vbeta and 13 Jbeta primers that the PCR ran. Generated by immunoSEQ multiplex PCR, the TCRdb table keeps only in-frame clones and is missing some. The profile shows 180,000 or so clones, around three quarters of them singletons. The sample taken for sequencing was PBMCs. The receptors come from a young woman in good health and CMV-seropositive.

This sequence joins TRBV5-6 and TRBJ1-2; D might be TRBD1 (6 bases). Trimming stripped 4 bases from V and 14 bases from J, with 15 bases between. Per the germline V gene, CDR1 is SGHDT and CDR2 is YYEEEE. The CDR3 totals 11 residues. Written as DNA, the CDR3 is TGTGCCAGCAGCCTAACAGGGACCTCTACCTTC. Amino acid sequence: CASSLTGTSTF.

The chain recombines TRBV18 with TRBJ1-1; D call uncertain. The germline V gene has CDR1 KGHSH and CDR2 LQKENI. Trimming left V 2 bases short and J 0 bases short, with 7 bases between. The CDR3 has 14 amino acids. This chain's CDR3 is CASSPTAMNTEAFF. In DNA form, the CDR3 reads TGTGCCAGCTCACCAACAGCCATGAACACTGAAGCTTTCTTT.

The chain employs TRBV6-4 and TRBJ2-1, with TRBD2 matching over 9 bases. CDR1 is MRHNA and CDR2 is SNTAGT in the germline V gene. There are 15 residues in the CDR3. The J segment lost 9 bases and the V segment lost 3 bases, leaving 9 bases of the junction unmatched. This CDR3 reads CASSEAGSGGGEQFF. The DNA of the CDR3 is TGTGCCAGCAGTGAGGCGGGTAGCGGGGGAGGTGAGCAGTTCTTC.

The V and J genes are TRBV5-4 and TRBJ2-6, with D perhaps matching TRBD1 (6 bases). CDR1 and CDR2 (germline): SGHNT, YYREEE (reference sequence). V dropped 1 base and J dropped 2 bases, with 13 bases sitting between them. The CDR3 has 17 residues. The CDR3 DNA reads TGTGCCAGCAGCTTGAACAGGGCCCGAACTGGGGCCAACGTCCTGACTTTC. Amino acids: CASSLNRARTGANVLTF.

V and J are TRBV10-3 and TRBJ2-7; D perhaps matches TRBD2 (6 bases). Germline assignment: CDR1 ENHRY and CDR2 SYGVKD. CDR3 size: 14 residues. V was trimmed by 3 bases and J by 1 base, leaving 10 bases between them. CDR3 protein: CAISDSGTSYEQYF. CDR3 in DNA: TGTGCCATCAGTGATTCCGGGACTTCCTACGAGCAGTACTTC.

The chain uses TRBV9 and TRBJ2-3; no definite D call. Deletions cut 2 bases from V and 3 bases from J, with 10 bases between. This CDR3 has 14 residues. Germline-derived CDR1 and CDR2 are SGDLS and YYNGEE. CDR3 region: CASSVLAMTDTQYF. CDR3 DNA sequence: TGTGCCAGCAGCGTTTTGGCAATGACAGATACGCAGTATTTT. The full variable domain, completed using reference TRBV9 and TRBJ2-3, is DSGVTQTPKHLITATGQRVTLRCSPRSGDLSVYWYQQSLDQGLQFLIQYYNGEERAKGNILERFSAQQFPDLHSELNLSSLELGDSALYFCASSVLAMTDTQYFGPGTRLTVL.

The chain employs TRBV9 and TRBJ1-2, with TRBD1 as a possible D gene (5 bases). Looked up from germline, CDR1 is SGDLS and CDR2 is YYNGEE. The CDR3 runs 15 residues. V was clipped by 0 bases and J by 2 bases, with 11 bases between them. CDR3 sequence reads: CASSVAEGANYGYTF. The CDR3 DNA follows: TGTGCCAGCAGCGTAGCGGAAGGGGCAAACTATGGCTACACCTTC.

This clone appeared a few times. V is TRBV5-1 and J is TRBJ2-2, with TRBD1 matching over 12 bases. Trimming took 2 bases from V and 2 from J; bases not matched to a gene: 1. CDR1 and CDR2 from the germline V gene are SGHRS and YFSETQ. This CDR3 has 16 residues. The CDR3 DNA reads as TGCGCCAGCAGCTTCGGGACAGGGGGCAACACCGGGGAGCTGTTTTTT. Protein sequence: CASSFGTGGNTGELFF.

The CDR3 loop is CASSQGGGGEKLFF. DNA of the CDR3: TGCGCCAGCAGCCAAGGGGGCGGCGGTGAAAAACTGTTTTTT. V usage is TRBV5-1 and J usage is TRBJ1-4, with TRBD1 matching 7 bases. Germline CDR1 reads SGHRS; CDR2 reads YFSETQ. After removal of 4 bases from V and 7 bases from J, the junction contained 7 bases not matched to a gene. The CDR3 contains 14 residues.

This clone is a singleton in its sample. The J gene is TRBJ2-7, the V gene TRBV11-2; the match to TRBD1 covers 9 bases. J was trimmed by 7 bases and V by 8 bases; bases with no gene match: 15. The CDR3 contains 15 residues. Germline V CDR1 and CDR2: SGHAT, FQNNGV. CDR3 amino acids: CASQRPGTGLGEQYF. The CDR3 nucleotides are TGTGCCAGCCAACGACCGGGGACAGGGCTGGGGGAGCAGTACTTC.

V gene TRBV2 combines with J gene TRBJ2-5, with a weak D call TRBD2 (5 bases). The CDR3 consists of 14 residues. Germline V gives CDR1 SNHLY, CDR2 FYNNEI. V was shortened by 2 bases and J by 4 bases, with 11 bases between the two germline ends. CDR3 nucleotide sequence: TGTGCCAGCAGTGAAACGGGAATCGGAGAGACCCAGTACTTC. Its translation is CASSETGIGETQYF.

The genes are TRBV5-1 and TRBJ2-2; TRBD1 matches 8 bases. Per germline, CDR1 SGHRS and CDR2 YFSETQ. The CDR3 runs to 15 residues. Unmatched junction bases numbered 4, after V lost 2 bases and J lost 4 bases. CDR3 region: CASSFDRGPTGELFF. The CDR3 DNA follows: TGCGCCAGCAGCTTTGACAGGGGCCCCACCGGGGAGCTGTTTTTT.

A note on this clone: Its ends do not fully match the called genes, so a read error is possible. The rearrangement uses TRBV7-8 and TRBJ1-2; D is undetermined. Germline V lookup: CDR1 SGHVS, CDR2 FQNEAQ. The CDR3 has 13 residues. CDR3 DNA sequence: TGTGCCAGCAGCCCCTGGGCAGTCGAGGGCCGAACGTTC. This translates into CASSPWAVEGRTF.

This rearrangement joins TRBV5-1 to TRBJ1-4, with D unresolved. Per germline, CDR1 SGHRS and CDR2 YFSETQ. V lost 5 bases and J lost 10, with 15 bases in between. This CDR3 is built from 13 residues. This chain's CDR3 is CASRVSGVAKLFF. The CDR3 DNA is TGCGCCAGCAGAGTAAGCGGGGTGGCAAAACTGTTTTTT.

The chain links TRBV28 to TRBJ2-1; D perhaps matches TRBD2 (5 bases). Germline V gene sequence: CDR1 MDHEN, CDR2 SYDVKM. V gave up 3 bases and J gave up 11 bases, with 11 bases separating them. The CDR3 covers 12 residues. The CDR3 region is CASSFKRTKQFF. CDR3 DNA sequence: TGTGCCAGCAGTTTCAAGCGGACCAAGCAGTTCTTC.

The chain links TRBV27 to TRBJ1-2; 8 bases line up with TRBD1. The V gene end was trimmed by 5 bases and the J gene end by 4 bases; junction bases not matched to a gene: 6. The CDR3 contains 14 residues. CDR1 and CDR2 (germline): MNHEY, SMNVEV (reference sequence). CDR3 amino acids: CASSPRDRTYGYTF. DNA for the CDR3: TGTGCCAGCAGTCCCCGGGACAGGACCTATGGCTACACCTTC.

The chain has TRBV4-1 and TRBJ1-4; D is undetermined. The V end was cut by 2 bases, the J end by 0 bases, with 10 bases between. CDR3 length: 16 amino acids. The germline V gene has CDR1 MGHRA and CDR2 YSYEKL. The CDR3 region is CASSQKPAATNEKLFF. In DNA form, the CDR3 reads TGCGCCAGCAGCCAAAAACCCGCAGCAACTAATGAAAAACTGTTTTTT.

The chain employs TRBV7-9 and TRBJ2-7, with 7 bases fitting TRBD1. The junction had 1 base not matched to a gene; V was cut back by 5 bases and J by 0 bases. Germline loops: CDR1 SEHNR, CDR2 FQNEAQ (reference sequence). There are 13 residues in the CDR3. In DNA, the CDR3 is TGTGCCAGCAGCCGACAGGGCTCCTACGAGCAGTACTTC. It specifies CASSRQGSYEQYF.

CDR3 protein: CASSLDGVGPYGYTF. The CDR3 DNA is TGCGCCAGCAGCTTGGACGGGGTCGGTCCTTATGGCTACACCTTC. V and J are TRBV5-1 and TRBJ1-2; D call uncertain. Germline lookup yields CDR1 SGHRS and CDR2 YFSETQ. This CDR3 has 15 residues. The germline V and J ends were trimmed by 0 bases and 5 bases, with 14 bases remaining between them.

This rearrangement joins TRBV28 to TRBJ2-4; 8 positions agree with TRBD1. CDR3 length: 13 residues. Germline CDR1 reads MDHEN; CDR2 reads SYDVKM. Trimming took 4 bases from V and 8 from J; bases not matched to a gene: 4. The CDR3 DNA sequence: TGTGCCAGCAGTTCGACAGGGGCGGACATTCAGTACTTC. As protein: CASSSTGADIQYF.

The rearrangement links TRBV4-1 to TRBJ2-5; 7 bases match TRBD1. This CDR3 region has 15 residues. Germline V lookup: CDR1 MGHRA, CDR2 YSYEKL. V shed 2 bases, J shed 4 bases, and the junction held 7 bases outside the gene matches. Here the CDR3 DNA reads TGCGCCAGCAGCCAACCCGGACAGGCCCGAGAGACCCAGTACTTC. It codes for CASSQPGQARETQYF.

This rearrangement joins TRBV9 to TRBJ1-1, with 9 bases identical to TRBD1. This CDR3 is 14 amino acids long. The J segment lost 6 bases and the V segment lost 0 bases, leaving 3 bases of the junction unmatched. CDR1 is SGDLS and CDR2 is YYNGEE in the germline V gene. The CDR3 region has the DNA TGTGCCAGCAGCGTAGTACAGGGGGCGTCTGAAGCTTTCTTT. It translates to CASSVVQGASEAFF.

This chain uses TRBV4-1 with TRBJ1-2; 7 nucleotides agree with TRBD1. CDR3 length: 15 residues. The J segment lost 7 bases and the V segment lost 3 bases, leaving 11 bases of the junction unmatched. The germline V gene has CDR1 MGHRA and CDR2 YSYEKL. The CDR3 spells CASSQAPGQASGYTF. In DNA, the CDR3 is TGCGCCAGCAGCCAGGCTCCTGGACAGGCTTCTGGCTACACCTTC.

The chain couples TRBV29-1 to TRBJ2-7; D is perhaps TRBD1 (5 bases). Between the trimmed V and J ends, which lost 2 bases and 2 bases, there was a span of 13 bases. The CDR3 covers 14 residues. Looked up from germline, CDR1 is SQVTM and CDR2 is ANQGSEA. In nucleotides, the CDR3 is TGCAGCGTTGAAACAGGCCGAGACACCTACGAGCAGTACTTC. As protein: CSVETGRDTYEQYF.

The sample holds one count of this clone. The gene calls are TRBV7-2 and TRBJ1-3; D uncertain. V lost 1 base to trimming and J lost 0 bases, with 10 bases between them. The CDR3 runs 16 residues. Germline V gene sequence: CDR1 SGHTA, CDR2 FQGNSA. CDR3: CASSLDRQRSGNTIYF. Here the CDR3 DNA reads TGTGCCAGCAGCTTAGATCGCCAGCGCTCTGGAAACACCATATATTTT.